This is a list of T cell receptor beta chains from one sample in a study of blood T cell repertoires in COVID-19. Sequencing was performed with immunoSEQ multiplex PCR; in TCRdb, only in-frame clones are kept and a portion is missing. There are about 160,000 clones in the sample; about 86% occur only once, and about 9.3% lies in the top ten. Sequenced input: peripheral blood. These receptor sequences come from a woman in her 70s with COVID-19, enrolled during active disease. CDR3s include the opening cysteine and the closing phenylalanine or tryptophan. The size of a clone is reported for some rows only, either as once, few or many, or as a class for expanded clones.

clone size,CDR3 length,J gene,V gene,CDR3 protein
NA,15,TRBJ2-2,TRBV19,CASSPRGGDTGELFF
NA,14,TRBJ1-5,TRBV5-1,CASSSGTGNQPQHF
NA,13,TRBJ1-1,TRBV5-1,CASSEGMNTEAFF
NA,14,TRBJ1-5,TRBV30,CAWSVPGVNQPQHF
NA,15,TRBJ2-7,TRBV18,CASSPPGPRGYEQYF
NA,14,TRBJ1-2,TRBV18,CASSPGQTNYGYTF
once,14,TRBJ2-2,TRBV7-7,CASSKDRATGELFF
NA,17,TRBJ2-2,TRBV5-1,CASSWALAGEFTGELFF
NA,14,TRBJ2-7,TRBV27,CASSTLGVSYEQYF
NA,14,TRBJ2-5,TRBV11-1,CASSPSGSQETQYF
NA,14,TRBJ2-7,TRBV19,CASSTGTGFYEQYF
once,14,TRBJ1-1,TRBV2,CASRGDRVGTEAFF
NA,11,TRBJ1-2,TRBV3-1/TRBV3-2,CASSQGSGYTF